This T cell receptor beta chain originates from a study of blood T cell repertoires in COVID-19. This clone was seen a handful of times. Sequenced by immunoSEQ multiplex PCR; TCRdb stores in-frame clones only, minus some. Here the sample spans 200,000 to 300,000 clones, 86% being singletons. The TCR comes from a woman aged 18 to 35 who had recovered from COVID-19. The material sequenced was PBMCs or T cells enriched from blood (not recorded which).

This CDR3 reads CASSPGQLHSGNTIYF. For the CDR3, the DNA is TGTGCCAGTAGTCCGGGACAGCTCCACTCTGGAAACACCATATATTTT. The chain uses TRBV19 and TRBJ1-3, with 7 bases lining up with TRBD1. CDR3 length equals 16 residues. Germline V gives CDR1 LNHDA, CDR2 SQIVND (reference sequence). V shed 5 bases, J shed 0 bases, and the junction held 7 bases outside the gene matches.